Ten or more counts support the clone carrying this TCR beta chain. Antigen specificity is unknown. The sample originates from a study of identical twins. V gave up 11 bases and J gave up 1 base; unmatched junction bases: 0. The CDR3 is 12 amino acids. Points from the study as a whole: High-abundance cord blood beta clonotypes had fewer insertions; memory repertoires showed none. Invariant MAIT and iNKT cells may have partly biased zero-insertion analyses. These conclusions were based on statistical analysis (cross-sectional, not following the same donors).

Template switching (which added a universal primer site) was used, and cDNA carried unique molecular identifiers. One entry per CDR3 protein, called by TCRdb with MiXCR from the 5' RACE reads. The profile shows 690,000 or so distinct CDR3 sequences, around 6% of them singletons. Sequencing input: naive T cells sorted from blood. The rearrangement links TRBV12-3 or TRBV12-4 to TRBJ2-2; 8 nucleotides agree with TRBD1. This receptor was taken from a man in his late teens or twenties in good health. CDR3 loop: CAGQGNTGELFF. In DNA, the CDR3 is TGTGCCGGACAGGGGAACACCGGGGAGCTGTTTTTT.